This T cell receptor beta chain was documented in a study of cytomegalovirus exposure and HLA in healthy donors. Study conclusions and caveats: Confirmation in vitro established that three CMV-associated chains were specific for CMV antigens. The study designated 150 or so TCR beta chains cytomegalovirus-associated.

A note on this clone: Its antigen is not identified.

Profiled with immunoSEQ multiplex PCR; TCRdb holds only in-frame clones, not every one. The table shows 99,000 or so clones, with approximately 90% occurring only once. The germline gives CDR1 MDHEN, CDR2 SYDVKM. V lost 4 bases to trimming and J lost 7 bases, with 6 bases between them. CDR3 size: 11 residues. The sequence was collected from a woman aged 18-29 years in good health and CMV-seropositive. The chain uses TRBV28 and TRBJ2-3, with no clear D. The material sequenced was PBMCs. The CDR3 spells CASSSSYTQYF. In DNA form, the CDR3 reads TGTGCCAGCAGTTCGAGTTATACGCAGTATTTT.